The 21 T cell receptor beta chains reported below all come from one sample, sequenced in a study of technical replicates of blood from several donors. Clones were sequenced by immunoSEQ multiplex PCR, and TCRdb holds only the in-frame ones, with some missing. The data contain almost 70,000 clones, roughly 92% of them singletons. The sample comprised T cells isolated from PBMCs. The receptors were sampled from a human donor in good health.

The gene calls are TRBV7-9 and TRBJ2-1; possible D gene TRBD2, 5 bases. The CDR3 is 13 amino acids. Germline lookup yields CDR1 SEHNR and CDR2 FQNEAQ (reference sequence). Trimming removed 1 base from V and 8 bases from J, with 9 bases in between. CDR3 sequence reads: CASSLGWGDEQFF. DNA for the CDR3: TGTGCCAGCAGCTTAGGGTGGGGAGATGAGCAGTTCTTC.

The V call is TRBV7-9, the J call TRBJ2-3, with 7 bases matching TRBD1. The V gene's germline CDR1 is SEHNR and CDR2 FQNEAQ (reference sequence). V was pared by 4 bases and J by 2 bases, with 9 bases of the junction left unmatched. The CDR3 contains 16 residues. CDR3 sequence: CASSSPRQGVTDTQYF. The DNA of the CDR3 is TGTGCCAGCAGCTCACCCAGACAGGGAGTCACAGATACGCAGTATTTT.

This clone was counted a single time. The chain employs TRBV6-5 and TRBJ2-1; 8 positions match TRBD2. V gave up 2 bases and J gave up 7 bases; unmatched junction bases: 7. The CDR3 loop spans 15 amino acids. Germline V gene lookup returns CDR1 MNHEY and CDR2 SVGAGI. CDR3: CASSYPFGGGNEQFF. DNA of the CDR3: TGTGCCAGCAGTTACCCCTTCGGGGGGGGGAATGAGCAGTTCTTC.

This chain uses TRBV19 with TRBJ1-1; 7 bases line up with TRBD1. CDR3 length equals 15 residues. Germline CDR1 reads LNHDA; CDR2 reads SQIVND (reference sequence). With 4 bases clipped from V and 1 base from J, the junction kept 6 bases outside the gene matches. The CDR3 DNA follows: TGTGCCAGTAGTAGACAGGGAGAGGGGAACACTGAAGCTTTCTTT. This translates into CASSRQGEGNTEAFF.

The V gene is TRBV30, the J gene TRBJ1-5; perhaps TRBD1 as D (6 bases). The CDR3 totals 15 residues. Germline V CDR1 and CDR2: GTSNPN, SVGIG (reference sequence). The V end was cut by 0 bases, the J end by 7 bases, with 16 bases between. This chain's CDR3 is CAWSVTGYGAQPQHF. In DNA form, the CDR3 reads TGTGCCTGGAGTGTAACAGGGTATGGGGCGCAGCCCCAGCATTTT. The complete variable domain, with remaining parts taken from reference TRBV30 and TRBJ1-5, reads SQTIHQWPATLVQPVGSPLSLECTVEGTSNPNLYWYRQAAGRGLQLLFYSVGIGQISSEVPQNLSASRPQDRQFILSSKKLLLSDSGFYLCAWSVTGYGAQPQHFGDGTRLSIL.

The chain has TRBV11-3 and TRBJ1-1, with D possibly matching TRBD1 (5 bases). CDR3 size: 14 residues. V was shortened by 4 bases and J by 5 bases, with 14 bases between the two germline ends. Germline CDR1 reads SGHNT; CDR2 reads YENEEA. CDR3 loop: CASSSPGRRTEAFF. The CDR3 nucleotides are TGTGCCAGCAGCTCCCCAGGGAGGAGAACTGAAGCTTTCTTT.

The gene calls are TRBV6-5 and TRBJ2-7; possibly TRBD1 for D (5 bases). Trimming pared 4 bases from V and 3 bases from J, leaving 13 bases between. The CDR3 contains 14 residues. Germline CDR1 and CDR2: MNHEY and SVGAGI. The CDR3 here is CASSSSDTHYEQYF. The CDR3 region has the DNA TGTGCCAGCAGTTCCTCGGACACCCACTACGAGCAGTACTTC.

This chain uses TRBV7-2 with TRBJ2-5; the D is unclear. The length of the CDR3 is 13 residues. The V gene lost 1 base and the J gene lost 3 bases, with 6 bases spanning the gap. Germline V gives CDR1 SGHTA, CDR2 FQGNSA. The CDR3 region is CASSLGTKETQYF. CDR3 in DNA: TGTGCCAGCAGCTTAGGAACAAAAGAGACCCAGTACTTC.

The genes are TRBV27 and TRBJ1-1, with D perhaps matching TRBD1 (5 bases). The CDR3 covers 13 residues. The V end was cut by 8 bases, the J end by 4 bases, with 14 bases between. Per germline, CDR1 MNHEY and CDR2 SMNVEV (reference sequence). CDR3 sequence: CASRSSGGTEAFF. Here the CDR3 DNA reads TGTGCCAGCCGCAGTTCGGGGGGCACTGAAGCTTTCTTT.

J is TRBJ2-1 and V is TRBV13, with D uncertain. The CDR3 loop spans 12 amino acids. Germline CDR1 and CDR2: PRHDT and FYEKMQ (reference sequence). V dropped 5 bases and J dropped 4 bases, with 6 bases sitting between them. The CDR3 DNA is TGTGCCAGCAGCCCGAGTTACAATGAGCAGTTCTTC. It encodes CASSPSYNEQFF.

J is TRBJ2-7 and V is TRBV5-4, with D possibly TRBD2 on 6 matching bases. This CDR3 has 14 residues. The V end lost 2 bases, the J end lost 4 bases, and 13 bases lay between the germline ends. Germline CDR1 SGHNT, CDR2 YYREEE (reference sequence). This CDR3 reads CASSFQTRDYEQYF. The CDR3 DNA reads TGTGCCAGCAGCTTCCAGACTAGGGATTACGAGCAGTACTTC.

The V gene is TRBV6-5, the J gene TRBJ2-1; 10 bases agree with TRBD2. The V segment lost 7 bases and the J segment 5 bases; nucleotides outside the gene matches: 5. The CDR3 totals 14 residues. The V gene's germline CDR1 is MNHEY and CDR2 SVGAGI. The DNA for the CDR3 is TGTGCCAGCATGGCTGGACTAGCGGACAATGAGCAGTTCTTC. Residues: CASMAGLADNEQFF.

This clone came up once. CDR3 loop: CASSQVSASGPYEQYF. Written as DNA, the CDR3 is TGCGCCAGCAGCCAAGTTTCAGCTAGCGGTCCCTACGAGCAGTACTTC. This chain uses TRBV4-1 with TRBJ2-7; 7 nucleotides match TRBD2. V lost 1 base to trimming and J lost 2 bases; unmatched junction nucleotides: 8. The length of the CDR3 is 16 residues. CDR1 is MGHRA and CDR2 is YSYEKL in the germline V gene.

This sequence joins TRBV30 and TRBJ1-5; the match to TRBD1 covers 10 bases. The CDR3 runs to 16 residues. Germline V gives CDR1 GTSNPN, CDR2 SVGIG (reference sequence). V lost 3 bases to trimming and J lost 1 base; unmatched junction nucleotides: 6. The CDR3 here is CAWSRSGQGSNQPQHF. CDR3 coding DNA: TGTGCCTGGAGCCGCTCGGGACAGGGGAGCAATCAGCCCCAGCATTTT. Looking up the rest from reference TRBV30 and TRBJ1-5 gives the full variable domain: SQTIHQWPATLVQPVGSPLSLECTVEGTSNPNLYWYRQAAGRGLQLLFYSVGIGQISSEVPQNLSASRPQDRQFILSSKKLLLSDSGFYLCAWSRSGQGSNQPQHFGDGTRLSIL.

The chain couples TRBV11-3 to TRBJ2-3; 8 bases fit TRBD2. Germline CDR1 and CDR2: SGHNT and YENEEA. CDR3 size: 15 residues. Losses at the gene ends were 5 bases for V and 3 bases for J; bases not matched to a gene: 7. The CDR3 DNA reads TGTGCCAGCAGCCAGACTAGCGTCTTTACAGATACGCAGTATTTT. Translation gives CASSQTSVFTDTQYF.

The chain uses TRBV7-9 and TRBJ2-7, with 7 positions matching TRBD1. CDR3 length: 11 amino acids. Germline V gene lookup returns CDR1 SEHNR and CDR2 FQNEAQ (reference sequence). The trim removed 5 bases at V and 5 bases at J, leaving 0 bases unmatched. CDR3 loop: CASSDRDEQYF. CDR3 in DNA: TGTGCCAGCAGCGACAGGGACGAGCAGTACTTC.

The chain combines TRBV25-1 with TRBJ1-4; D is perhaps TRBD1 (5 bases). The CDR3 is made up of 14 amino acids. V shed 4 bases and J shed 4 bases, with 10 bases lying between them. CDR1 is MGHDK, CDR2 SYGVNS, per germline. CDR3 region: CASSGRDGNEKLFF. The CDR3 coding sequence is TGTGCCAGCAGTGGGCGGGACGGTAATGAAAAACTGTTTTTT.

The gene calls are TRBV11-2 and TRBJ1-3; 9 bases agree with TRBD1. Germline CDR1 is SGHAT and CDR2 is FQNNGV. The CDR3 runs to 13 residues. V was pared by 6 bases and J by 6 bases, with 3 bases of the junction left unmatched. The CDR3 reads CASRGTGPNTIYF. CDR3 bases: TGTGCCAGCAGGGGGACAGGGCCAAACACCATATATTTT.

The chain links TRBV6-5 to TRBJ1-2; tentatively, D is TRBD1 (5 bases). Germline V lookup: CDR1 MNHEY, CDR2 SVGAGI. Trimming removed 7 bases from V and 4 bases from J, with 10 bases in between. The length of the CDR3 is 12 residues. CDR3 region: CASTGGLYGYTF. The CDR3 nucleotides read TGTGCCAGCACTGGGGGACTCTATGGCTACACCTTC.

This clone has just a few counts. This chain links TRBV6-5 with TRBJ2-7; D is possibly TRBD1 (6 bases). Deletions cut 8 bases from V and 4 bases from J, with 12 bases between. The CDR3 covers 12 residues. Germline V gene lookup returns CDR1 MNHEY and CDR2 SVGAGI. CDR3 loop: CASSRTEYEQYF. In DNA, the CDR3 is TGTGCCAGCTCCAGGACAGAATACGAGCAGTACTTC.

The chain carries TRBV6-9 and TRBJ1-4; no clear D. Germline loops: CDR1 MNHGY, CDR2 SVAAGI. V lost 9 bases and J lost 7, with 9 bases in between. The CDR3 is 11 residues long. The DNA for the CDR3 is TGTGCCAGTAAAGAGGCTGAAAAACTGTTTTTT. Translated: CASKEAEKLFF.